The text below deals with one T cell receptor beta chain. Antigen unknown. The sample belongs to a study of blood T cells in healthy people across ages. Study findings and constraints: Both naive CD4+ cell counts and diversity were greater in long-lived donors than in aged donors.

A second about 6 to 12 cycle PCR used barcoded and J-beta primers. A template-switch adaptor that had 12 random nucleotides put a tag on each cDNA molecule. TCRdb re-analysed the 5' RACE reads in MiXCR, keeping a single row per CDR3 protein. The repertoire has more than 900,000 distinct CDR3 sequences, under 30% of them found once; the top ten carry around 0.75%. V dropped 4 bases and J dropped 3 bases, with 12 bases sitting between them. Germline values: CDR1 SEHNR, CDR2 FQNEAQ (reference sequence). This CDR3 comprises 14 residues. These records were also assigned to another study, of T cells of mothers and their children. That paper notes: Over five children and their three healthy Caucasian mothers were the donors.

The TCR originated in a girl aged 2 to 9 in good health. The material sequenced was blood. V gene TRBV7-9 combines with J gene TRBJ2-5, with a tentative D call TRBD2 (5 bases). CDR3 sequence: CASSSPFGEETQYF. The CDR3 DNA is TGTGCCAGCAGCTCCCCATTCGGGGAAGAGACCCAGTACTTC.